Below are 14 T cell receptor beta chains sequenced from a single sample in a study of monozygotic twins with inflammatory bowel disease. TCRdb reanalyzed the 5' RACE reads, giving one entry per CDR3 protein sequence and no DNA. This repertoire includes roughly 100,000 distinct CDR3 sequences. Material for sequencing was blood. Receptor source: a human donor with ulcerative colitis or Crohn's disease, or a healthy co-twin of an affected twin (not recorded which).

The chain combines TRBV7-2 with TRBJ2-6. The CDR3 length is 14 residues. Germline V lookup: CDR1 SGHTA, CDR2 FQGNSA. The chain's CDR3 is CASSLVTGANVLTF.

This chain connects TRBV25-1 to TRBJ1-1; TCRdb's assignment of TRBD1 cannot be checked, as there is no DNA. The germline V gene encodes CDR1 MGHDK and CDR2 SYGVNS. There are 15 residues in the CDR3. The CDR3 here is CASSPLDRANTEAFF.

The chain joins TRBV5-1 to TRBJ2-7; TCRdb outputs TRBD1, but without DNA this stays unchecked. Germline-derived CDR1 and CDR2 are SGHRS and YFSETQ. The CDR3 has 15 residues. The chain's CDR3 is CASSLEGISSYEQYF.

The V call is TRBV29-1, the J call TRBJ1-1. Germline loops: CDR1 SQVTM, CDR2 ANQGSEA. CDR3 size: 12 residues. The CDR3 here is CSGSWGNTEAFF.

The J gene is TRBJ2-3, the V gene TRBV6-1; TCRdb names TRBD1, which stays unverified in the absence of DNA. Germline V lookup: CDR1 MNHNS, CDR2 SASEGT. This CDR3 contains 14 residues. The CDR3 is CASTLKLGTDTQYF.

The rearrangement uses TRBV20-1 and TRBJ2-7; the TCRdb D gene call, TRBD2, has no DNA to confirm it. Germline CDR1 and CDR2: DFQATT and SNEGSKA (reference sequence). The CDR3 runs to 15 residues. Here the CDR3 reads CSARDRGKSSYEQYF.

This chain joins TRBV6-2 or TRBV6-3 and TRBJ2-1; with no DNA, the TCRdb D assignment of TRBD1 cannot be verified. The CDR3 has 14 residues. Germline CDR1 and CDR2: MNHEY and SVGEGT. This chain's CDR3 is CASSPQGAPNEQFF.

The chain recombines TRBV10-3 with TRBJ2-2; no DNA is available, so the TRBD2 call from TCRdb remains unchecked. The CDR3 covers 15 residues. Germline loops: CDR1 ENHRY, CDR2 SYGVKD. CDR3 sequence reads: CARVGEGRRTGELFF.

This rearrangement joins TRBV5-6 to TRBJ2-7; TCRdb's D gene call, TRBD1, goes unchecked for lack of DNA. CDR1 and CDR2 from the germline V gene are SGHDT and YYEEEE. This CDR3 is 14 amino acids long. The CDR3 here is CASSRGQAYNLQYF.

The chain uses TRBV6-5 and TRBJ2-1; absent DNA, TCRdb's TRBD2 call cannot be checked. The CDR3 loop spans 18 amino acids. CDR1 and CDR2 (germline): MNHEY, SVGAGI. CDR3 region: CASSYVSGRASHYNEQFF.

This sequence joins TRBV5-5 and TRBJ1-2; TCRdb picks TRBD1, but there is no DNA to check that call. CDR1 is SGHKS and CDR2 is YYEKEE in the germline V gene (reference sequence). This CDR3 has 15 residues. The CDR3 loop reads CASRLGAGGSYGYTF.

This chain connects TRBV7-2 to TRBJ2-1; checking the TCRdb D call of TRBD1 is not possible without DNA. The CDR3 is 15 residues long. Germline V lookup: CDR1 SGHTA, CDR2 FQGNSA. The CDR3 region is CASSPGGTSYNEQFF.

The chain recombines TRBV28 with TRBJ2-7; the TCRdb call, TRBD1, lacks DNA for checking. In germline, CDR1 is MDHEN, CDR2 SYDVKM. The length of the CDR3 is 13 residues. The CDR3 spells CASSPLPSYEQYF.

CDR3 residues: CASRDSLESRRLFF. The rearrangement uses TRBV5-1 and TRBJ2-2. The CDR3 contains 14 residues. The germline CDR1 and CDR2 sequences are SGHRS and YFSETQ.